This T cell receptor beta chain was sequenced for a study of blood T cell repertoires in COVID-19. Background on the study: T cells, B-cell-depleted T cells, or PBMCs supplied cDNA or gDNA.

The table came from immunoSEQ multiplex PCR; TCRdb's copy has only in-frame clones and leaves some out. The profile shows around 300,000 clones, around 90% of them singletons. The CDR3 extends over 16 amino acids. CDR1 and CDR2 (germline): LNHDA, SQIVND (reference sequence). V gave up 5 bases and J gave up 2 bases, with 19 bases separating them. Participants were aged about 18 to 90 years, lived in over 20 US areas, and enrolled virtually. Two negative PCRs, clearance, or symptom resolution had been documented for recovered Cohort 3 donors. This receptor was taken from a man aged 25 to 40 who had recovered from COVID-19. The rearrangement joins TRBV19 to TRBJ2-7, with a tentative D call TRBD1 (8 bases). Specimen: PBMCs or T cells enriched from blood (not recorded which). This chain's CDR3 is CASSPWEGTGPYEQYF. The DNA of the CDR3 is TGTGCCAGTAGTCCATGGGAGGGGACAGGCCCCTACGAGCAGTACTTC.